This passage covers 9 T cell receptor beta chains from one sample sequenced in a study of OX40 agonist ivuxolimab in advanced cancers. The repertoire was sequenced with immunoSEQ multiplex PCR; TCRdb's copy has only in-frame clones and lacks some. The sample gives about 59,000 clones, around 92% of which show up once; approximately 18% is in the top ten. This specimen consisted of CD4+ or CD8+ T cells sorted from blood, obtained in a trial of the OX40 agonist ivuxolimab. These receptors came from an adult with an advanced solid tumor such as melanoma, head and neck, liver or kidney cancer.

The V and J genes are TRBV30 and TRBJ1-2; the D is unclear. V was pared by 4 bases and J by 2 bases, with 8 bases between. The CDR3 has 12 residues. Germline V gives CDR1 GTSNPN, CDR2 SVGIG (reference sequence). The DNA of the CDR3 is TGTGCCTGGACAGATTTGAACTATGGCTACACCTTC. The encoded protein is CAWTDLNYGYTF.

The J gene is TRBJ2-7, the V gene TRBV5-1; D is unclear. With 0 bases removed from V and 3 bases from J, the gap between germline ends came to 7 bases. The CDR3 consists of 13 residues. Germline V lookup: CDR1 SGHRS, CDR2 YFSETQ. In DNA, the CDR3 is TGCGCCAGCAGCTTGGGAGTAGGCTACGAGCAGTACTTC. Its protein is CASSLGVGYEQYF. The variable domain in full, completed from reference TRBV5-1 and TRBJ2-7, reads KAGVTQTPRYLIKTRGQQVTLSCSPISGHRSVSWYQQTPGQGLQFLFEYFSETQRNKGNFPGRFSGRQFSNSRSEMNVSTLELGDSALYLCASSLGVGYEQYFGPGTRLTVT.

DNA for the CDR3: TGTGCCAGCAGTTACTCTCCACGCTCCTACGAGCAGTACTTC. It codes for CASSYSPRSYEQYF. The chain joins TRBV6-5 to TRBJ2-7; D call uncertain. CDR1 and CDR2 from the germline V gene are MNHEY and SVGAGI. The CDR3 length is 14 residues. Trimming took off 0 bases at V and 0 bases at J, with 6 bases between the two ends.

The V call is TRBV25-1, the J call TRBJ2-3; D might be TRBD1 (5 bases). Trimming pared 1 base from V and 2 bases from J, leaving 16 bases between. Looked up from germline, CDR1 is MGHDK and CDR2 is SYGVNS. This CDR3 is 17 amino acids long. The CDR3 sequence: CASSEWKGQAYTDTQYF. CDR3 in DNA: TGTGCCAGCAGTGAATGGAAGGGGCAGGCTTACACAGATACGCAGTATTTT.

This clone was seen only once. This chain links TRBV9 with TRBJ2-7, with 10 bases matching TRBD2. With V trimmed by 5 bases and J by 0 bases, 5 bases remained unmatched. The germline V gene encodes CDR1 SGDLS and CDR2 YYNGEE. The CDR3 runs 15 residues. This chain's CDR3 is CASSCGLAASYEQYF. The CDR3 DNA reads TGTGCCAGCAGTTGCGGACTAGCGGCCTCCTACGAGCAGTACTTC.

V usage is TRBV21-1 and J usage is TRBJ2-5. TRBV21-1 is designated a pseudogene. This CDR3 has 16 amino acids. CDR3 DNA sequence: TGTGCCAGCAGGGGCGGTAGACTCCAGAATCAAGAGACCCAGTACTTC. Translating gives CASRGGRLQNQETQYF.

V and J are TRBV7-9 and TRBJ2-1, with D possibly being TRBD1 or TRBD2 (5 bases each). The V end was cut by 7 bases, the J end by 7 bases, with 20 bases between. The CDR3 extends over 15 amino acids. Germline V CDR1 and CDR2: SEHNR, FQNEAQ (reference sequence). The CDR3 protein is CASNRGWGRHNEQFF. In nucleotides, the CDR3 is TGTGCCAGCAATCGAGGGTGGGGCCGCCATAATGAGCAGTTCTTC. Complete variable domain (other parts from reference TRBV7-9 and TRBJ2-1): DTGVSQNPRHKITKRGQNVTFRCDPISEHNRLYWYRQTLGQGPEFLTYFQNEAQLEKSRLLSDRFSAERPKGSFSTLEIQRTEQGDSAMYLCASNRGWGRHNEQFFGPGTRLTVL.

This chain uses TRBV28 with TRBJ2-5, with D unresolved. From germline, CDR1 is MDHEN and CDR2 SYDVKM. Trimming removed 3 bases from V and 2 bases from J, with 13 bases in between. This CDR3 is 15 amino acids long. The CDR3 reads CASSFDPSIQETQYF. The CDR3 nucleotides are TGTGCCAGCAGTTTTGACCCCTCCATTCAAGAGACCCAGTACTTC.

The rearrangement joins TRBV25-1 to TRBJ2-1; 7 bases fit TRBD1. The CDR3 runs to 15 residues. CDR1 and CDR2 from the germline V gene are MGHDK and SYGVNS. Germline trimming cut 5 bases from V and 4 bases from J; bases unmatched to any gene: 8. The CDR3 is CASSIRGQGYNEQFF. The CDR3, as DNA: TGTGCCAGCAGTATAAGGGGGCAAGGGTACAATGAGCAGTTCTTC. The entire variable domain, with the rest obtained from reference TRBV25-1 and TRBJ2-1, is as follows: EADIYQTPRYLVIGTGKKITLECSQTMGHDKMYWYQQDPGMELHLIHYSYGVNSTEKGDLSSESTVSRIRTEHFPLTLESARPSHTSQYLCASSIRGQGYNEQFFGPGTRLTVL.